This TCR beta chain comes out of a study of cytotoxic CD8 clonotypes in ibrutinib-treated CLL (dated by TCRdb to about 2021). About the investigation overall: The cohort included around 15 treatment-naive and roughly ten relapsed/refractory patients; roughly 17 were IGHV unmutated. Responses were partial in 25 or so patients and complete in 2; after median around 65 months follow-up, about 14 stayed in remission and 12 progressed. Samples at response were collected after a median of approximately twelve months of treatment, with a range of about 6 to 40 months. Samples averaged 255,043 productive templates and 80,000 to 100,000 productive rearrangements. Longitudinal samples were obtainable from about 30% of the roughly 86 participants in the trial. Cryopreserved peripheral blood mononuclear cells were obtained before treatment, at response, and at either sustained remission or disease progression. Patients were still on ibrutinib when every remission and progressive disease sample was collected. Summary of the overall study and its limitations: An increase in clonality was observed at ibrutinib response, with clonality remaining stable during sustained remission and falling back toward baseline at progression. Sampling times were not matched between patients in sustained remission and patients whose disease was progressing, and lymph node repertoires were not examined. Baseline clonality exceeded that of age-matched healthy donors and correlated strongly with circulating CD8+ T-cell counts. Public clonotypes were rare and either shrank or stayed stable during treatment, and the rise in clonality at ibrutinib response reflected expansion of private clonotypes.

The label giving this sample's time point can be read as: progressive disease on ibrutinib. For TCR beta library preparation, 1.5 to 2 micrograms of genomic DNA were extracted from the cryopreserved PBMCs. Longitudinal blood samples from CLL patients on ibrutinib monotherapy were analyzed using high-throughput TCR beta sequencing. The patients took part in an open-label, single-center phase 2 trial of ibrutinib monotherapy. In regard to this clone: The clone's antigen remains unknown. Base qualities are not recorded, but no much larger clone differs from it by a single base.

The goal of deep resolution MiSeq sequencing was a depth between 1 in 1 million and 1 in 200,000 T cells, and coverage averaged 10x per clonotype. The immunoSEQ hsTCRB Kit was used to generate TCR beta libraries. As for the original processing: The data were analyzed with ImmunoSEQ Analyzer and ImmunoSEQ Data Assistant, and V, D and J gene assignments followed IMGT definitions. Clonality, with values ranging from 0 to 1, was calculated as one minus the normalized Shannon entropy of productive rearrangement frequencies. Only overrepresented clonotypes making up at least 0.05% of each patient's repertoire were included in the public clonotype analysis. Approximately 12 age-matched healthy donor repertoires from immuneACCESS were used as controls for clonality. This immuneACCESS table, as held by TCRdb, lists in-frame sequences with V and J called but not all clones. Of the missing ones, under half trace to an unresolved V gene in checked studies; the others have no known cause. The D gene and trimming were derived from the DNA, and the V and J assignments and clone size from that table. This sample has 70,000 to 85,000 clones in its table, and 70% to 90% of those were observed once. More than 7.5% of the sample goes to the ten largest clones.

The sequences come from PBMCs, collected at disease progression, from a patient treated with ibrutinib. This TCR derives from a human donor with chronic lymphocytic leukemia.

The nucleotides read TGCGCCAGCAGCTCTAACAGGGGGCAGGAGGACTATGGCTACACCTTC. Its protein is CASSSNRGQEDYGYTF. Rearrangement joined TRBV5-1 to TRBJ1-2; 9 nucleotides in the junction match TRBD1. Germline trimming amounts to 3 bases on V and 3 bases on J, with 9 as the count of junction bases outside the gene matches. The cysteine opens and the phenylalanine closes a CDR3 of 16 amino acids. Only CDR3 DNA is held: 48 bases, read in frame from base 1. Per the germline V gene, SGHRS is the CDR1 and YFSETQ is the CDR2.